These 17 T cell receptor beta chains came from one sample sequenced in a study of early T cells in non-severe SARS-CoV-2 infection. TCRdb ran MiXCR on the 5' RACE reads and lists one entry per CDR3 protein. The sample records about 92,000 distinct CDR3 sequences, 14% being singletons. The sample consisted of whole blood. These receptors all stem from an adult who was a healthcare worker with PCR-confirmed SARS-CoV-2 infection or an uninfected control (not recorded which).

This chain links TRBV28 with TRBJ1-1, with unresolved D. V dropped 3 bases and J dropped 5 bases, with 13 bases sitting between them. The CDR3 is made up of 14 amino acids. The germline CDR1 and CDR2 sequences are MDHEN and SYDVKM. CDR3 protein: CASSLASSGTEAFF. The CDR3 nucleotides are TGTGCCAGCAGTTTGGCGTCCTCCGGGACTGAAGCTTTCTTT. Drawing the rest from reference TRBV28 and TRBJ1-1, the complete variable domain is DVKVTQSSRYLVKRTGEKVFLECVQDMDHENMFWYRQDPGLGLRLIYFSYDVKMKEKGDIPEGYSVSREKKERFSLILESASTNQTSMYLCASSLASSGTEAFFGQGTRLTVV.

The chain carries TRBV12-3 or TRBV12-4 and TRBJ1-1; tentative D call: TRBD1 (5 bases). CDR3 length equals 13 residues. V was trimmed by 3 bases and J by 12 bases, leaving 17 bases between them. The CDR3 reads CASSFGGAPGTFF. CDR3 nucleotides: TGTGCCAGCAGTTTTGGAGGGGCCCCGGGCACTTTCTTT.

This clonotype occurred many times. The V call is TRBV20-1, the J call TRBJ1-6; a weak D match, TRBD1 (5 bases). This CDR3 has 13 amino acids. Trimming removed 6 bases at V and 7 bases at J, with 13 bases between. Germline V CDR1 and CDR2: DFQATT, SNEGSKA (reference sequence). The CDR3 reads CSARLGGNSPLHF. Here the CDR3 DNA reads TGCAGTGCACGCCTCGGGGGGAATTCACCCCTCCACTTT.

This chain joins TRBV2 and TRBJ2-3, with 8 bases fitting TRBD2. The CDR3 runs 15 residues. CDR1 and CDR2 from the germline V gene are SNHLY and FYNNEI. Trimming at V came to 6 bases and at J to 2 bases, leaving 7 bases not matched to a gene. DNA of the CDR3: TGTGCCAGCAGAGCCCTAGCGGGTTCCACAGATACGCAGTATTTT. As protein: CASRALAGSTDTQYF. Together with reference TRBV2 and TRBJ2-3, the CDR3 gives the full variable domain: EPEVTQTPSHQVTQMGQEVILRCVPISNHLYFYWYRQILGQKVEFLVSFYNNEISEKSEIFDDQFSVERPDGSNFTLKIRSTKLEDSAMYFCASRALAGSTDTQYFGPGTRLTVL.

This clonotype was recorded many times. This chain uses TRBV7-2 with TRBJ2-1; D is ambiguous. The CDR3 is 15 amino acids. V was clipped by 3 bases and J by 5 bases, with 14 bases between them. CDR1 is SGHTA and CDR2 is FQGNSA in the germline V gene. CDR3 residues: CASSFVFLSHNEQFF. The CDR3 bases are TGTGCCAGCAGCTTTGTGTTTCTATCCCACAATGAGCAGTTCTTC.

The chain joins TRBV20-1 to TRBJ1-2; 7 bases fit TRBD1. The CDR3 has 12 residues. J gave up 4 bases and V 5 bases, and 4 bases lay outside the gene matches. The germline CDR1 and CDR2 sequences are DFQATT and SNEGSKA (reference sequence). The CDR3 bases are TGCAGTGCTCCGGACAGGTTCTATGGCTACACCTTC. Protein sequence: CSAPDRFYGYTF.

The CDR3 loop reads CASSLSRSGQPQHF. Here the CDR3 DNA reads TGTGCCAGCAGTTTATCCAGGAGCGGTCAGCCCCAGCATTTT. The chain links TRBV12-3 or TRBV12-4 to TRBJ1-5, with D uncertain. CDR3 length: 14 residues. Trimming stripped 2 bases from V and 6 bases from J, with 11 bases between.

The sample holds a few counts of this clonotype. V and J are TRBV29-1 and TRBJ1-5, with 7 bases lining up with TRBD1. CDR3 length equals 13 residues. V lost 5 bases to trimming and J lost 5 bases; unmatched junction nucleotides: 6. CDR1 SQVTM and CDR2 ANQGSEA come from the germline V gene. CDR3: CSVQTGSDQPQHF. The DNA of the CDR3 is TGCAGCGTTCAGACAGGGTCAGATCAGCCCCAGCATTTT. Looking up the rest from reference TRBV29-1 and TRBJ1-5 gives the full variable domain: SAVISQKPSRDICQRGTSLTIQCQVDSQVTMMFWYRQQPGQSLTLIATANQGSEATYESGFVIDKFPISRPNLTFSTLTVSNMSPEDSSIYLCSVQTGSDQPQHFGDGTRLSIL.

V is TRBV12-3 or TRBV12-4 and J is TRBJ1-1; 7 bases line up with TRBD1. With V trimmed by 5 bases and J by 9 bases, 12 bases remained unmatched. The CDR3 has 14 residues. CDR3 region: CASSLDRVRGKAFF. The CDR3 DNA follows: TGTGCCAGCAGTCTTGACAGGGTCCGAGGGAAAGCTTTCTTT.

The gene calls are TRBV4-2 and TRBJ2-3; 16 bases line up with TRBD2. J lost 3 bases, V lost 3 bases, and 3 bases had no gene match. The CDR3 is 17 amino acids. The V gene's germline CDR1 is LGHNA and CDR2 YNFKEQ. In DNA, the CDR3 is TGTGCCAGCAGCCAGGGGACTAGCGGGAGGGTAACAGATACGCAGTATTTT. Amino acid sequence: CASSQGTSGRVTDTQYF.

The rearrangement links TRBV7-2 to TRBJ2-2; D gene ambiguous. CDR1 is SGHTA and CDR2 is FQGNSA in the germline V gene. Trimming stripped 2 bases from V and 7 bases from J, with 5 bases between. The CDR3 loop spans 12 amino acids. The CDR3 loop reads CASSLKVGELFF. CDR3 sequence (DNA): TGTGCCAGCAGCTTAAAAGTCGGGGAGCTGTTTTTT.

The chain couples TRBV4-1 to TRBJ2-1; a possible D gene is TRBD2 (6 bases). The CDR3 is 16 residues long. V was trimmed by 3 bases and J by 7 bases, leaving 19 bases between them. Per the germline V gene, CDR1 is MGHRA and CDR2 is YSYEKL. CDR3 region: CASSHAGRSSRNEQFF. CDR3 coding DNA: TGCGCCAGCAGCCATGCGGGAAGGTCATCTCGGAATGAGCAGTTCTTC.

V usage is TRBV9 and J usage is TRBJ2-7, with 13 bases matching TRBD2. Losses at the gene ends were 3 bases for V and 6 bases for J; bases not matched to a gene: 6. The length of the CDR3 is 15 residues. In germline, CDR1 is SGDLS, CDR2 YYNGEE. CDR3 amino acids: CASSATGTSGTEQYF. CDR3 DNA: TGTGCCAGCAGCGCCACCGGGACTAGCGGGACCGAGCAGTACTTC.

This clonotype has a handful of counts. The rearrangement uses TRBV20-1 and TRBJ1-3; unclear D gene. V shed 1 base and J shed 2 bases, with 6 bases lying between them. This CDR3 comprises 13 residues. CDR1 and CDR2 from the germline V gene are DFQATT and SNEGSKA (reference sequence). The chain's CDR3 is CSARAGAGNTIYF. CDR3 coding DNA: TGCAGTGCTAGAGCTGGCGCTGGAAACACCATATATTTT.

The sample holds a few counts of this clonotype. The V call is TRBV18, the J call TRBJ1-1; the D gene is possibly TRBD1 (5 bases). Trimming left V 4 bases short and J 0 bases short, with 9 bases between. There are 14 residues in the CDR3. Germline lookup yields CDR1 KGHSH and CDR2 LQKENI. The CDR3 DNA is TGTGCCAGCTCACGGTCGGGGGTGAACACTGAAGCTTTCTTT. Protein product: CASSRSGVNTEAFF.

The chain employs TRBV10-1 and TRBJ2-3; 9 nucleotides agree with TRBD2. This CDR3 is 16 amino acids long. The V gene end was trimmed by 2 bases and the J gene end by 4 bases; junction bases not matched to a gene: 7. CDR1 and CDR2 (germline): WNHNN, SYGVQD (reference sequence). In DNA form, the CDR3 reads TGCGCCAGCAGTGAGCTTAGCGGGAGAGGGGCAGATACGCAGTATTTT. Protein: CASSELSGRGADTQYF.

This clonotype occurred many times. The rearrangement joins TRBV5-1 to TRBJ2-1; D call uncertain. Germline CDR1 and CDR2: SGHRS and YFSETQ. CDR3 length equals 14 residues. V was trimmed by 0 bases and J by 8 bases, leaving 12 bases between them. The chain's CDR3 is CASSLAWRIDEQFF. CDR3 coding DNA: TGCGCCAGCAGCTTGGCGTGGCGGATCGATGAGCAGTTCTTC. The variable domain in full, completed from reference TRBV5-1 and TRBJ2-1, reads KAGVTQTPRYLIKTRGQQVTLSCSPISGHRSVSWYQQTPGQGLQFLFEYFSETQRNKGNFPGRFSGRQFSNSRSEMNVSTLELGDSALYLCASSLAWRIDEQFFGPGTRLTVL.